The sequence of this T cell receptor (beta chain) was determined in a study of blood T cells in healthy people across ages. A J-beta primer mix and a sample-barcoded 5' primer were used in a second PCR of roughly 6 to 12 cycles. The template-switch adaptor was a 5' adaptor with 12 random nucleotides. It tagged each cDNA molecule. TCRdb re-derived calls from the 5' RACE reads in MiXCR, one entry per CDR3 protein. The table records about 1,500,000 distinct CDR3 sequences, over 25% of them present only once. This clonotype showed up just a few times. Its antigen remains unidentified. Findings and limits, study-wide: Any conclusive comparison of naive versus antigen-experienced cells was prevented by using unsorted PBMCs. When one million T cells were used, diversity estimates were thought to be underestimates. Observed TCR beta diversity per million T cells went down as age went up. This fall followed a roughly linear course with age.

Deletions cut 1 base from V and 11 bases from J, with 16 bases between. This CDR3 is built from 13 residues. Germline-derived CDR1 and CDR2 are DFQATT and SNEGSKA (reference sequence). Material: blood. This clonotype originated in a woman younger than 45 in good health. V gene TRBV20-1 combines with J gene TRBJ2-3; D possibly corresponds to TRBD2 (5 bases). In DNA form, the CDR3 reads TGCAGTGCTAGAGGGAGCGGCACAGAGATGCAGTATTTT. This codes for CSARGSGTEMQYF.